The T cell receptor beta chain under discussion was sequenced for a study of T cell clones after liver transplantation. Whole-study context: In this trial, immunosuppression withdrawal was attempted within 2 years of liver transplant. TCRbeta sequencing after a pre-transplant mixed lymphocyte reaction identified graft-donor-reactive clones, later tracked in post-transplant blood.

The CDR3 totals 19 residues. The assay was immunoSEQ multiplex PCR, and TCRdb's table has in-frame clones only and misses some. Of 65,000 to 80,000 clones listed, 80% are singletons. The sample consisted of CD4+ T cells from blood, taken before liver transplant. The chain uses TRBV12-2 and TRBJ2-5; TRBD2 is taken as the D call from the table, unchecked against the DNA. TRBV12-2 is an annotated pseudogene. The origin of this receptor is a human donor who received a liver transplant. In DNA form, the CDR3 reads TGTGCAAGTCGCTTGCTACTAGCGGTCGGCGGGAGGGCCCAAGAGACCCAGTACTTC. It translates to CASRLLLAVGGRAQETQYF.